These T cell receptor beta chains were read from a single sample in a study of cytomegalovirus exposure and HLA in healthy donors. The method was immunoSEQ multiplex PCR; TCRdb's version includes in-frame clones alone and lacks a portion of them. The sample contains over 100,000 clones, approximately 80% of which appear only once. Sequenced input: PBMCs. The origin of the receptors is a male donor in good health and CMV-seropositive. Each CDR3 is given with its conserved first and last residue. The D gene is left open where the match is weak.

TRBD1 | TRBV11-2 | CASSSPRGGQGANYGYTF
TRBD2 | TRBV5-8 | CASSGGESSYNEQFF
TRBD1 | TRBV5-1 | CASSPGQASSYNEQFF
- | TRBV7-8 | CASRTGTSGNTIYF
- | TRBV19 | CASSTGPRGTEAFF
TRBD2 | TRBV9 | CASSGTSGSPDTQYF
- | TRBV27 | CASSFSEGRRWYF
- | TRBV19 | CASKSEIEYTEAFF
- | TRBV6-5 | CASTGEEVSYEQYF
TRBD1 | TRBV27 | CASSSPRTGIGYEQYF
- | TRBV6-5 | CASSYRGGALSPLHF
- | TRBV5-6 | CASSLGPDQPQHF
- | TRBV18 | CASSPPMSEGSPLHF
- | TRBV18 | CASSPSNTGELFF
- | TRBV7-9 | CSSSPGDTVNSPLHF
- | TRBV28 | CASSLVGKAYEQYF
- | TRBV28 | CASSLGKNYGYTF
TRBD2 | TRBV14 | CASSPLAGGDETQYF
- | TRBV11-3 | CASSFAVAGGELFF
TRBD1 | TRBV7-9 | CASSRDRLNTGELFF
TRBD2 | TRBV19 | CASSIRSGGPNEQFF
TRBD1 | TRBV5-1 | CASRDRHSNSPLHF
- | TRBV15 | CATSRGRRDNEQFF
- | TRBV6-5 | CASGRNTEAFF
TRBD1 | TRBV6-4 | CASSETGRQPQHF
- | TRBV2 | CASSDGGGTDTQYF
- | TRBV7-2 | CASSLAAGTFNEQFF
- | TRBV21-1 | CASSREGARDQPQHF
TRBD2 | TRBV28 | CASIISGGRNEQFF
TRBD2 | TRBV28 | CASTPVSAGALRRDEQFF
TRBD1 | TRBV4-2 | CASSQVRQGAHEQFF
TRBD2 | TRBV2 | CATARGTYNEQFF
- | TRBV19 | CASIRTDSTGELFF
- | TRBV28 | CASRGPEAFF
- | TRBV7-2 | CASSLGGARTGEKLFF
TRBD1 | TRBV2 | CASDVPGQGLVVGNEQFF
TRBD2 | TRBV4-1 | CASSQDDGTSGSKGYEQFF
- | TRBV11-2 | CASSWGASGGSYNEQFF
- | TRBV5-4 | CASSFDEEGRQYF
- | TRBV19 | CASRETAVSGANVLTF
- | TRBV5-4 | CASSFPGTVGHEQFF
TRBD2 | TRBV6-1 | CASSDQGLASNEQFF
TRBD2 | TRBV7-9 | CASSLAEGRLAGQYF
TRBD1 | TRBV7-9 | CASSPTGVDTQYF
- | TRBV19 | CASSTNPYREVAGNTIYF
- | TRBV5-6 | CASSRIDSNSPLHF
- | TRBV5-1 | CASSLSRADTQYF
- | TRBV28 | CASSFGWGGGRSYNEQFF
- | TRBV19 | CASRFQGDEQFF
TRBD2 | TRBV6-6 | CASAQRRGGLDEQYF